This T cell receptor (beta chain) originates from a study of shared clonotypes between healthy human individuals. General study points: Some clonotypes were shared by all four sorted-subset donors, while others were not shared. The non-shared ones had lower generation probabilities than the shared ones. The naive CD4 repertoires of several donors were compared, and around 5% of clonotypes were shared.

This clone was observed a single time. What it recognizes is unknown. Sorted-subset replicate PCR reactions were performed with approximately 190 ng DNA, corresponding to 30,000 or so T cell genomes. Profiling relied on immunoSEQ multiplex PCR, and the TCRdb table lists in-frame clones only, not all of them. The profile shows around 2.5 million clones, more than 85% of them singletons. Input material: naive CD4+ T cells from PBMCs. Subset noted: CD45RA+ positively selected. This clonotype originated in a man aged 18 to 30 in good health. Some clones in this sample may be carry-over from other donors' samples.

For the CDR3, the DNA is TGCGCCAGCAGCCTGGGGGTGATGGGGATTAGCGAGCAGTACTTC. Its protein is CASSLGVMGISEQYF. V usage is TRBV5-1 and J usage is TRBJ2-7; D could derive from TRBD1 or TRBD2 (5 bases each). This CDR3 comprises 15 residues. V lost 4 bases and J 6 bases, leaving 20 bases between the germline ends. CDR1 and CDR2 (germline): SGHRS, YFSETQ.